This is a list of T cell receptor beta chains from one sample in a study of vaccination effects on CD4 cells after COVID-19. Method: immunoSEQ multiplex PCR; TCRdb's copy keeps in-frame clones and lacks some. The repertoire consists of 57,000 or so clones, with around four fifths occurring once and the leading ten covering 1% to 1.5%. Their antigen targets remain unknown. The sequencing used CD4+ T cells from PBMCs cultured with HCoV-229E spike peptides, collected after COVID-19 vaccination. The origin of the receptors is a human donor who received a COVID-19 vaccine. Both conserved end residues are part of each CDR3. A D gene is named only where the DNA matches it firmly. The listing skips clone size in some rows; elsewhere it reads once, few, many or a size class.

v_gene: TRBV2; abundance: few; d_gene: -; j_gene: TRBJ2-2; len: 15; CDR3aa: CASSEDSRNTGELFF; CDR3nt: TGTGCCAGCAGTGAAGACAGCCGAAACACCGGGGAGCTGTTTTTT
v_gene: TRBV6-4; abundance: once; d_gene: -; j_gene: TRBJ1-1; len: 14; CDR3aa: CASSDSNGNTEAFF; CDR3nt: TGTGCCAGCAGTGACTCGAACGGGAACACTGAAGCTTTCTTT
v_gene: TRBV3-1/TRBV3-2; abundance: -; d_gene: -; j_gene: TRBJ2-5; len: 13; CDR3aa: CASSHRSPETQYF; CDR3nt: TGTGCCAGCAGCCACCGAAGCCCGGAGACCCAGTACTTC
v_gene: TRBV18; abundance: -; d_gene: -; j_gene: TRBJ1-4; len: 15; CDR3aa: CASSPRQEGDEKLFF; CDR3nt: TGTGCCAGCTCACCACGACAGGAAGGAGACGAAAAACTGTTTTTT
v_gene: TRBV5-5; abundance: -; d_gene: -; j_gene: TRBJ1-4; len: 14; CDR3aa: CASSTNPTGEKLFF; CDR3nt: TGTGCCAGCAGCACGAACCCGACGGGTGAAAAACTGTTTTTT
v_gene: TRBV4-1; abundance: -; d_gene: -; j_gene: TRBJ2-3; len: 14; CDR3aa: CASSQDLRTDTQYF; CDR3nt: TGCGCCAGCAGCCAAGATTTACGCACAGATACGCAGTATTTT
v_gene: TRBV5-1; abundance: -; d_gene: -; j_gene: TRBJ1-3; len: 16; CDR3aa: CASSFWGTQTGNTIYF; CDR3nt: TGCGCCAGCAGCTTTTGGGGGACCCAGACTGGAAACACCATATATTTT
v_gene: TRBV5-6; abundance: -; d_gene: TRBD2; j_gene: TRBJ2-3; len: 16; CDR3aa: CASSSQPGLAGDTQYF; CDR3nt: TGTGCCAGCAGCTCCCAGCCGGGACTAGCGGGGGATACGCAGTATTTT
v_gene: TRBV27; abundance: -; d_gene: TRBD1; j_gene: TRBJ1-5; len: 15; CDR3aa: CASSPWGQGTQPQHF; CDR3nt: TGTGCCAGCAGTCCGTGGGGACAGGGAACCCAGCCCCAGCATTTT
v_gene: TRBV15; abundance: -; d_gene: -; j_gene: TRBJ2-5; len: 12; CDR3aa: CATSRFEETQYF; CDR3nt: TGTGCCACCAGCAGGTTTGAAGAGACCCAGTACTTC
v_gene: TRBV27; abundance: -; d_gene: -; j_gene: TRBJ1-5; len: 15; CDR3aa: CASRSTAGSNQPQHF; CDR3nt: TGTGCCAGCAGGTCGACAGCGGGAAGCAATCAGCCCCAGCATTTT
v_gene: TRBV5-1; abundance: -; d_gene: TRBD2; j_gene: TRBJ2-5; len: 15; CDR3aa: CASSQLAGSQETQYF; CDR3nt: TGCGCCAGCAGCCAACTAGCGGGGTCCCAAGAGACCCAGTACTTC
v_gene: TRBV13; abundance: -; d_gene: TRBD1; j_gene: TRBJ1-2; len: 17; CDR3aa: CASSLRQGARYPYGYTF; CDR3nt: TGTGCCAGCAGCCTCAGACAGGGGGCGCGGTATCCCTATGGCTACACCTTC
v_gene: TRBV12-5; abundance: -; d_gene: -; j_gene: TRBJ2-3; len: 14; CDR3aa: CASGYWGGTDTQYF; CDR3nt: TGTGCTAGTGGTTACTGGGGGGGCACAGATACGCAGTATTTT
v_gene: TRBV7-9; abundance: once; d_gene: -; j_gene: TRBJ2-5; len: 12; CDR3aa: CASSLTAETQYF; CDR3nt: TGTGCCAGCAGCTTAACGGCGGAGACCCAGTACTTC
v_gene: TRBV3-1/TRBV3-2; abundance: -; d_gene: TRBD1; j_gene: TRBJ2-1; len: 15; CDR3aa: CASSPQGALNNEQFF; CDR3nt: TGTGCCAGCAGCCCCCAGGGGGCTCTCAACAATGAGCAGTTCTTC
v_gene: TRBV9; abundance: -; d_gene: TRBD2; j_gene: TRBJ2-3; len: 16; CDR3aa: CASSIRAGGSTDTQYF; CDR3nt: TGTGCCAGCAGCATTAGAGCGGGGGGGAGCACAGATACGCAGTATTTT
v_gene: TRBV4-2; abundance: -; d_gene: -; j_gene: TRBJ1-2; len: 13; CDR3aa: CASSLSSKPGYTF; CDR3nt: TGTGCCAGCAGCCTCTCGTCCAAGCCTGGCTACACCTTC
v_gene: TRBV7-3; abundance: -; d_gene: -; j_gene: TRBJ2-1; len: 14; CDR3aa: CASSESPGTEEQFF; CDR3nt: TGTGCCAGCAGCGAAAGCCCCGGCACAGAAGAGCAGTTCTTC
v_gene: TRBV18; abundance: -; d_gene: TRBD1; j_gene: TRBJ1-2; len: 18; CDR3aa: CASSENWDRGGPNYGYTF; CDR3nt: TGTGCCAGCTCAGAGAACTGGGACAGGGGAGGCCCTAACTATGGCTACACCTTC
v_gene: TRBV10-2; abundance: -; d_gene: -; j_gene: TRBJ2-3; len: 15; CDR3aa: CASRSSLGSTDTQYF; CDR3nt: TGCGCCAGCCGCAGCTCACTCGGAAGCACAGATACGCAGTATTTT
v_gene: TRBV7-2; abundance: -; d_gene: -; j_gene: TRBJ2-5; len: 11; CDR3aa: CASSPQETQYF; CDR3nt: TGTGCCAGCAGCCCCCAAGAGACCCAGTACTTC
v_gene: TRBV11-2; abundance: -; d_gene: TRBD2; j_gene: TRBJ2-5; len: 16; CDR3aa: CASSFTGLGRKETQYF; CDR3nt: TGTGCCAGCAGCTTTACGGGACTAGGCCGTAAAGAGACCCAGTACTTC
v_gene: TRBV2; abundance: -; d_gene: -; j_gene: TRBJ1-5; len: 15; CDR3aa: CASSFGEAHNQPQHF; CDR3nt: TGTGCCAGCAGCTTCGGGGAGGCGCACAATCAGCCCCAGCATTTT